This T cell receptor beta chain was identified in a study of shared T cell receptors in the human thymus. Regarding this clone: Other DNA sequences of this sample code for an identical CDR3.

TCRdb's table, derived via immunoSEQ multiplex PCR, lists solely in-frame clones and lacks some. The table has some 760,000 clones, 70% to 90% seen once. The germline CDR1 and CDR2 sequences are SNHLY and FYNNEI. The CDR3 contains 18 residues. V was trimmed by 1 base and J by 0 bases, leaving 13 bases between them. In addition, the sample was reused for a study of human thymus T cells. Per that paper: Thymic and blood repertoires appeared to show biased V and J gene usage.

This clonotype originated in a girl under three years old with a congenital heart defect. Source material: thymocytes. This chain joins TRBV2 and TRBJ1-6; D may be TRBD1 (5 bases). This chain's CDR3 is CASSEVAGGVSYNSPLHF. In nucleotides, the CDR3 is TGTGCCAGCAGTGAAGTGGCAGGAGGGGTCTCCTATAATTCACCCCTCCACTTT.